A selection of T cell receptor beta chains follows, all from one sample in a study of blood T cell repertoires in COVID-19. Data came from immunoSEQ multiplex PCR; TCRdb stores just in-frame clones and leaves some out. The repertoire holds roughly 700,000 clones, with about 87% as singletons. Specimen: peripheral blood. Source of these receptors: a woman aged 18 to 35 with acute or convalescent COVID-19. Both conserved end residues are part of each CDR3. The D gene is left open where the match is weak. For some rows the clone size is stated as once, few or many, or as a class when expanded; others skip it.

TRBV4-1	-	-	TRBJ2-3	TGCGCCAGCAGCCTACAGGGAGCCCCCCCAGATACGCAGTATTTT	CASSLQGAPPDTQYF
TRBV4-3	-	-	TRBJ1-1	TGCGCCAGCAGCCAAGAGCCCGGGGGGATCACTGAAGCTTTCTTT	CASSQEPGGITEAFF
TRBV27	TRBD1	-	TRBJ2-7	TGTGCCAGCAGCTATGGACAGGCCTACGAGCAGTACTTC	CASSYGQAYEQYF
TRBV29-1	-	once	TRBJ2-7	TGCAGCGCGGGGGACAGAGGCTACGAGCAGTACTTC	CSAGDRGYEQYF
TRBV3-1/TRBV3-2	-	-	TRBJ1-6	TGTGCCAGCAGCCCGGGGGGCAGGGGACGTCCCCTCCACTTT	CASSPGGRGRPLHF
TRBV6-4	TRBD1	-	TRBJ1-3	TGTGCCAGCAGTGACTCGAACGGGACAGGGGGAAGAAGAAACACCATATATTTT	CASSDSNGTGGRRNTIYF
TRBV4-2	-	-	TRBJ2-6	TGTGCCAGCAGCCAAGATGAAACAGCTGGGGCCAACGTCCTGACTTTC	CASSQDETAGANVLTF
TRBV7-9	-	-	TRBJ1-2	TGTGCCAGCAGCCCGGGACACCTAAACTATGGCTACACCTTC	CASSPGHLNYGYTF
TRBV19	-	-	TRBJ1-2	TGTGCCTCTCGAAATTCGGCTAACTATGGCTACACCTTC	CASRNSANYGYTF
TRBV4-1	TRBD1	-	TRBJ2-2	TGCGCCAGCAGCCAAGCCCCTCCTCCGGGACAGGGTAGGGGGGAGCTGTTTTTT	CASSQAPPPGQGRGELFF
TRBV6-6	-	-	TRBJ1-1	TGTGCCAGCAGCCTACGTGGTGAAGCTTTCTTT	CASSLRGEAFF
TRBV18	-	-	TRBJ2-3	TGTGCCAGCTCACCACGGGCCGCGAGCACAGATACGCAGTATTTT	CASSPRAASTDTQYF
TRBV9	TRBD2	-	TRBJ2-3	TGTGCCAGCAGCGTCCTAGCGGGGGCCCTCACAGATACGCAGTATTTT	CASSVLAGALTDTQYF
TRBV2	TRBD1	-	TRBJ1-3	TGTGCCAGCAGTCGACAGGGGGTGACGGGAAACACCATATATTTT	CASSRQGVTGNTIYF
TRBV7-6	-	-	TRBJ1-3	TGTGCCAGCAGCTTAGAGGGGATCTCTGGAAACACCATATATTTT	CASSLEGISGNTIYF
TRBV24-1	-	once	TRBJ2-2	TGTGCCACCAGTCTACAGGGGGGGACCGGGGAGCTGTTTTTT	CATSLQGGTGELFF